The present T cell receptor (beta chain) was sequenced within a study of shared clonotypes between healthy human individuals. Whole-study results and caveats: The sole specimen, blood, was sampled, and tissue repertoires likely differ.

Clones were read by immunoSEQ multiplex PCR, and TCRdb kept only the in-frame ones, dropping some. This sample carries a few hundred thousand clones, over 95% of them seen once, and the ten largest clones take roughly 0.1%. The naive CD8 subset, CD45RO-negative cells positively selected for CCR7, excluded terminally differentiated effector memory CD45RA+ cells. V was cut by 8 bases and J by 5 bases, with 23 bases left in between. The germline V gene encodes CDR1 SQVTM and CDR2 ANQGSEA. The CDR3 extends over 15 amino acids. This clone was counted a single time. Its antigen remains unknown. The TCR originated in a woman younger than 45 in good health. Material: naive CD8+ T cells sorted from blood. The J gene is TRBJ2-3, the V gene TRBV29-1; possible D gene TRBD2, 6 bases. In DNA, the CDR3 is TGCAGCCCGTGGGGGGTAGGACCGTATGGAGATACGCAGTATTTT. It codes for CSPWGVGPYGDTQYF.